These 10 T cell receptor beta chains originate from one sample sequenced in a study of T cell repertoires in cytomegalovirus infection (dated by TCRdb to the late 2010s). For sequencing, an Illumina HiSeq 1500 was employed. TCRdb reprocessed the public reads (quality trimming at Q25 with fastp, clone calling with MiXCR) and kept in-frame beta chains. Identical CDR3 proteins give one entry, which carries the most common genes and DNA. The sample records around 360,000 distinct CDR3 sequences, about 35% of which are singletons. The biggest ten clones account for approximately 12% of the sample. These receptors have no identified antigens. The treatment or condition label for this specimen denotes: in vitro stimulation with specific CMV peptide epitopes to enrich CMV-specific T cells. Material: cultured PBMCs, obtained from culture after CMV antigen stimulation. The receptors shown here come from a human donor in good health (CMV status not recorded). Some clones in this sample may be carry-over from other donors' samples.

This clonotype was counted only a few times. The chain couples TRBV7-2 to TRBJ2-1, with 8 bases that match TRBD2. Unmatched junction bases numbered 10, after V lost 5 bases and J lost 4 bases. CDR1 SGHTA and CDR2 FQGNSA come from the germline V gene. The CDR3 totals 16 residues. In DNA form, the CDR3 reads TGTGCCAGCAGCGTAGATGGTAGCGGGGTTTACAATGAGCAGTTCTTC. Its protein product is CASSVDGSGVYNEQFF.

This clonotype has only a few counts. The chain carries TRBV7-2 and TRBJ1-1; D is perhaps TRBD1 (6 bases). This CDR3 has 12 amino acids. V lost 5 bases, J lost 11 bases, and 15 bases lay in between. From germline, CDR1 is SGHTA and CDR2 FQGNSA. The CDR3, as DNA: TGTGCCAGCAGCACCAACAGGGACCCGGCTTTCTTT. Its translation is CASSTNRDPAFF. Looking up the rest from reference TRBV7-2 and TRBJ1-1 gives the full variable domain: GAGVSQSPSNKVTEKGKDVELRCDPISGHTALYWYRQSLGQGLEFLIYFQGNSAPDKSGLPSDRFSAERTGGSVSTLTIQRTQQEDSAVYLCASSTNRDPAFFGQGTRLTVV.

A few counts support this clonotype. The chain has TRBV20-1 and TRBJ1-5, with D perhaps matching TRBD1 (5 bases). Germline V gene lookup returns CDR1 DFQATT and CDR2 SNEGSKA (reference sequence). V was shortened by 3 bases and J by 6 bases, with 9 bases between the two germline ends. The CDR3 consists of 12 residues. The CDR3, as DNA: TGCAGTGCTAGCCGTCAGGGTCAGCCCCAGCATTTT. It yields the protein CSASRQGQPQHF.

This clonotype has only a few counts. The chain joins TRBV7-2 to TRBJ1-2; D not certain. V was pared by 0 bases and J by 0 bases, with 14 bases between. The CDR3 runs to 17 residues. Per the germline V gene, CDR1 is SGHTA and CDR2 is FQGNSA. This CDR3 is CASSLAPQTLTNYGYTF. DNA for the CDR3: TGTGCCAGCAGCTTAGCGCCACAGACCCTAACTAACTATGGCTACACCTTC.

There are a few counts of this clonotype. The rearrangement uses TRBV6-6 and TRBJ2-3; 14 nucleotides match TRBD2. The CDR3 sequence is 17 residues long. V was clipped by 3 bases and J by 5 bases; unmatched bases: 7. Germline V gene lookup returns CDR1 MNHNY and CDR2 SVGAGI (reference sequence). The chain's CDR3 is CASSYVGLAGGGDTQYF. The CDR3 DNA follows: TGTGCCAGCAGTTATGTAGGACTAGCGGGGGGCGGAGATACGCAGTATTTT.

The rearrangement links TRBV9 to TRBJ2-1; no clear D gene. V was clipped by 0 bases and J by 6 bases, with 10 bases between them. There are 14 residues in the CDR3. Germline-derived CDR1 and CDR2 are SGDLS and YYNGEE. The CDR3 spells CASSVAPTGNEQFF. The CDR3 DNA sequence: TGTGCCAGCAGCGTAGCTCCGACGGGCAATGAGCAGTTCTTC.

V is TRBV12-3 or TRBV12-4 and J is TRBJ2-5; D perhaps matches TRBD2 (5 bases). V was cut by 2 bases and J by 0 bases, with 7 bases left in between. The CDR3 totals 14 residues. The DNA for the CDR3 is TGTGCCAGCAGTTTAACGGGGTACCAAGAGACCCAGTACTTC. Its translation: CASSLTGYQETQYF.

This clonotype was counted many times. The chain employs TRBV7-2 and TRBJ2-7, with 7 bases aligning to TRBD2. Germline V gene sequence: CDR1 SGHTA, CDR2 FQGNSA. The V and J ends lost 1 base and 0 bases, in that order; junction bases with no gene match: 9. This CDR3 is built from 17 residues. The CDR3 coding sequence is TGTGCCAGCAGCTTAGGGCCCAGGGCTAGCGGCTCCTACGAGCAGTACGTC. Translation: CASSLGPRASGSYEQYV.

The chain couples TRBV4-3 to TRBJ1-2; a weak D match, TRBD1 (6 bases). V gave up 0 bases and J gave up 6 bases, with 14 bases separating them. Germline V gene sequence: CDR1 LGHNA, CDR2 YSLEER. This CDR3 region has 15 residues. The CDR3: CASSQEGGPGDGYTF. DNA of the CDR3: TGCGCCAGCAGCCAAGAAGGGGGGCCCGGGGATGGCTACACCTTC.

This clonotype has only a few counts. The rearrangement links TRBV11-3 to TRBJ1-1, with 8 bases matching TRBD1. Germline CDR1 reads SGHNT; CDR2 reads YENEEA. This CDR3 is built from 15 residues. The J segment lost 0 bases and the V segment lost 5 bases, leaving 5 bases of the junction unmatched. The CDR3 sequence: CASSITTGVNTEAFF. The CDR3 coding sequence is TGTGCCAGCAGCATCACGACAGGGGTGAACACTGAAGCTTTCTTT.